The 21 T cell receptor beta chains given below trace back to one sample, sequenced in a study of blood T cell repertoires in COVID-19. The repertoire was sequenced with immunoSEQ multiplex PCR; TCRdb's copy has only in-frame clones and lacks some. The table shows 63,000 or so clones, with roughly 82% occurring only once. The sample consisted of peripheral blood. These receptors all stem from a man older than 75 with active COVID-19.

The V call is TRBV10-3, the J call TRBJ1-1, with D perhaps matching TRBD1 (6 bases). V lost 3 bases and J lost 0, with 14 bases in between. Germline values: CDR1 ENHRY, CDR2 SYGVKD. CDR3 length equals 16 residues. CDR3 in DNA: TGTGCCATCAGTGATTGGGCAGGGGTTATGAACACTGAAGCTTTCTTT. This codes for CAISDWAGVMNTEAFF.

The genes are TRBV7-2 and TRBJ2-1; D might be TRBD2 (6 bases). There are 11 residues in the CDR3. Trimming stripped 5 bases from V and 10 bases from J, with 9 bases between. The germline CDR1 and CDR2 sequences are SGHTA and FQGNSA. The CDR3 bases are TGTGCCAGCAGCACGACTAGGGAGCAGTTCTTC. Its protein is CASSTTREQFF.

This sequence joins TRBV7-3 and TRBJ2-7; tentative D call: TRBD1 (7 bases). Germline loops: CDR1 SGHTA, CDR2 FQGTGA. The CDR3 spans 13 residues. The ends were cut back, 5 bases at V and 6 bases at J, with 14 bases in the middle. Here the CDR3 reads CASSQGGLGEQYF. The CDR3 nucleotides read TGTGCCAGCAGCCAGGGGGGACTCGGCGAGCAGTACTTC. Supplemented by reference TRBV7-3 and TRBJ2-7, the full variable domain reads GAGVSQTPSNKVTEKGKYVELRCDPISGHTALYWYRQSLGQGPEFLIYFQGTGAADDSGLPNDRFFAVRPEGSVSTLKIQRTERGDSAVYLCASSQGGLGEQYFGPGTRLTVT.

The chain links TRBV7-2 to TRBJ1-2; possible D gene TRBD1, 6 bases. CDR1 SGHTA and CDR2 FQGNSA come from the germline V gene. This CDR3 comprises 16 residues. V was trimmed by 6 bases and J by 0 bases, leaving 17 bases between them. The CDR3: CASRKDGTTANYGYTF. Written as DNA, the CDR3 is TGTGCCAGCAGGAAAGACGGGACAACAGCTAACTATGGCTACACCTTC.

This chain connects TRBV27 to TRBJ2-2; TRBD1 aligns across 8 bases. The ends lost 3 bases at V and 6 bases at J; junction bases unmatched: 6. CDR3 length: 15 residues. The germline CDR1 and CDR2 sequences are MNHEY and SMNVEV (reference sequence). DNA for the CDR3: TGTGCCAGCAGTTTTGGACAGGGTCGAGCCGGGGAGCTGTTTTTT. Its translation: CASSFGQGRAGELFF.

The chain has TRBV28 and TRBJ2-3, with 7 nucleotides matching TRBD2. Germline trimming cut 7 bases from V and 4 bases from J; bases unmatched to any gene: 5. The CDR3 totals 13 residues. CDR1 and CDR2 from the germline V gene are MDHEN and SYDVKM. This chain's CDR3 is CASTGGNSDTQYF. CDR3 DNA sequence: TGTGCCAGCACCGGGGGGAATTCAGATACGCAGTATTTT.

The genes are TRBV27 and TRBJ2-1; 7 positions match TRBD1. The germline V gene has CDR1 MNHEY and CDR2 SMNVEV (reference sequence). Trimming removed 8 bases from V and 4 bases from J; junction bases left unmatched: 20. CDR3 length: 18 residues. The CDR3 is CASGITPKGAKIYNEQFF. For the CDR3, the DNA is TGTGCCAGCGGGATTACTCCGAAGGGGGCGAAGATATACAATGAGCAGTTCTTC.

The count of this clone is one. V usage is TRBV6-5 and J usage is TRBJ1-5; D unclear. Trimming left V 4 bases short and J 0 bases short, with 13 bases between. Germline V gene lookup returns CDR1 MNHEY and CDR2 SVGAGI. The CDR3 consists of 16 residues. CDR3: CASSSTEELSNQPQHF. CDR3 DNA: TGTGCCAGCAGTTCAACAGAAGAACTTAGCAATCAGCCCCAGCATTTT.

The chain recombines TRBV7-9 with TRBJ1-2, with no clear D. Germline V gives CDR1 SEHNR, CDR2 FQNEAQ (reference sequence). V gave up 3 bases and J gave up 3 bases, with 14 bases separating them. The CDR3 length is 15 residues. The CDR3 loop is CASSFEGWIDYGYTF. The CDR3 region has the DNA TGTGCCAGCAGCTTCGAGGGATGGATCGACTATGGCTACACCTTC.

This chain links TRBV7-8 with TRBJ1-3; D remains ambiguous. This CDR3 comprises 14 residues. V shed 1 base and J shed 4 bases, with 8 bases lying between them. Germline V lookup: CDR1 SGHVS, CDR2 FQNEAQ. This CDR3 is CASSLGPFGNTIYF. Written as DNA, the CDR3 is TGTGCCAGCAGCTTAGGTCCATTCGGAAACACCATATATTTT.

This clone was observed once. The rearrangement joins TRBV11-2 to TRBJ2-3, with TRBD2 matching 7 bases. Germline V lookup: CDR1 SGHAT, CDR2 FQNNGV. This CDR3 contains 14 residues. V dropped 6 bases and J dropped 6; count of bases not matched to a gene: 9. CDR3 bases: TGTGCCAGCAGGGGTGGGCGGGAGAGGGATACGCAGTATTTT. Amino acid sequence: CASRGGRERDTQYF.

This clone has a handful of counts. This chain uses TRBV11-2 with TRBJ2-7; 9 bases are a match to TRBD1. This CDR3 contains 15 residues. Germline-derived CDR1 and CDR2 are SGHAT and FQNNGV. The junction had 7 bases not matched to a gene; V was cut back by 5 bases and J by 2 bases. The CDR3, as DNA: TGTGCCAGCAGCACCGACAGGGGGTTGACCTACGAGCAGTACTTC. It specifies CASSTDRGLTYEQYF. The variable domain in full, with the rest retrieved from reference TRBV11-2 and TRBJ2-7, is EAGVAQSPRYKIIEKRQSVAFWCNPISGHATLYWYQQILGQGPKLLIQFQNNGVVDDSQLPKDRFSAERLKGVDSTLKIQPAKLEDSAVYLCASSTDRGLTYEQYFGPGTRLTVT.

The chain recombines TRBV5-5 with TRBJ2-7, with D possibly matching TRBD2 (6 bases). The CDR3 is made up of 15 amino acids. Germline loops: CDR1 SGHKS, CDR2 YYEKEE (reference sequence). Trimming removed 0 bases from V and 1 base from J, with 11 bases in between. The chain's CDR3 is CASSLALASSYEQYF. The CDR3, as DNA: TGTGCCAGCAGCTTGGCGCTAGCGTCTTCCTACGAGCAGTACTTC.

The chain combines TRBV4-2 with TRBJ2-1; the match to TRBD2 covers 8 bases. V gave up 0 bases and J gave up 6 bases; unmatched junction bases: 13. The length of the CDR3 is 18 residues. In germline, CDR1 is LGHNA, CDR2 YNFKEQ. The CDR3: CASSQDLYGTRKGNEQFF. Written as DNA, the CDR3 is TGTGCCAGCAGCCAAGATCTGTACGGGACTAGAAAAGGCAATGAGCAGTTCTTC.

This clone was seen once. The rearrangement joins TRBV6-2 or TRBV6-3 to TRBJ1-1; D is unresolved. The germline V gene encodes CDR1 MNHEY and CDR2 SVGEGT. V gave up 0 bases and J gave up 2 bases, with 10 bases separating them. This CDR3 has 15 amino acids. The CDR3, as DNA: TGTGCCAGCAGTTACTCACTAGGACTCAACACTGAAGCTTTCTTT. This encodes CASSYSLGLNTEAFF.

This clone was detected a few times. V and J are TRBV6-1 and TRBJ2-7, with a weak D call TRBD1 (6 bases). Trimming removed 6 bases at V and 2 bases at J, with 14 bases between. CDR1 and CDR2 (germline): MNHNS, SASEGT. The CDR3 spans 14 residues. The CDR3 DNA reads TGTGCCAGCAGCAGGGGAGAACGACCCTACGAGCAGTACTTC. Translating gives CASSRGERPYEQYF.

This clone was found once. The V gene is TRBV6-2 or TRBV6-3, the J gene TRBJ1-5; no definite D call. The CDR3 loop spans 15 amino acids. Germline V gene data show CDR1 as MNHEY and CDR2 as SVGEGT. V was trimmed by 0 bases and J by 1 base, leaving 7 bases between them. The CDR3 sequence: CASSYSRGSNQPQHF. CDR3 nucleotides: TGTGCCAGCAGTTACTCGAGAGGCAGCAATCAGCCCCAGCATTTT.

The chain links TRBV10-3 to TRBJ2-1; maybe TRBD1 (6 bases). Germline-derived CDR1 and CDR2 are ENHRY and SYGVKD. The CDR3 is 13 amino acids. V gave up 5 bases and J gave up 8 bases, with 13 bases separating them. CDR3: CAISFRDNHEQFF. DNA for the CDR3: TGTGCCATCAGTTTCCGGGACAACCATGAGCAGTTCTTC.

This clone occurred many times. The gene calls are TRBV7-3 and TRBJ2-1, with 9 bases matching TRBD1. Germline loops: CDR1 SGHTA, CDR2 FQGTGA. V dropped 8 bases and J dropped 7; count of bases not matched to a gene: 15. The CDR3 runs 16 residues. DNA for the CDR3: TGTGCCAGCTCCCCCGCGGACACAGGGGGCAAGAATGAGCAGTTCTTC. It encodes CASSPADTGGKNEQFF.

The sample holds a few counts of this clone. The gene calls are TRBV24-1 and TRBJ2-3, with D possibly TRBD2 on 5 matching bases. The CDR3 is made up of 16 amino acids. Per the germline V gene, CDR1 is KGHDR and CDR2 is SFDVKD. Trimming left V 0 bases short and J 1 base short, with 10 bases between. The CDR3 here is CATSDLIFGGTDTQYF. DNA for the CDR3: TGTGCCACCAGTGATTTGATTTTCGGGGGCACAGATACGCAGTATTTT.

The CDR3 DNA reads TGCAGTGCCAGTTCACCGAGCTCTGGGGCCAACGTCCTGACTTTC. This gives the protein CSASSPSSGANVLTF. V is TRBV20-1 and J is TRBJ2-6; D not certain. The V end was cut by 6 bases, the J end by 0 bases, with 12 bases between. The CDR3 loop spans 15 amino acids. In germline, CDR1 is DFQATT, CDR2 SNEGSKA (reference sequence).